This TCR beta chain was identified in a study of T cells in localized non-small cell lung cancer. V was trimmed by 1 base and J by 5 bases, leaving 6 bases between them. The CDR3 runs 12 residues. Germline CDR1 and CDR2: SGHAT and FQNNGV. Assay used: immunoSEQ multiplex PCR; TCRdb lists only in-frame clones, some missing. This sample has around 79,000 clones, with over 70% found just once. This clonotype originated in a man between 35 and 75 years old with stage II squamous cell lung carcinoma. The chain links TRBV11-2 to TRBJ2-7; D is unresolved. Sequenced here: PBMCs, sampled before any cancer treatment. The CDR3, as DNA: TGTGCCAGCAGCTTAGGGACCCACGAGCAGTACTTC. It translates to CASSLGTHEQYF. The full variable domain, with the rest looked up from reference TRBV11-2 and TRBJ2-7, is EAGVAQSPRYKIIEKRQSVAFWCNPISGHATLYWYQQILGQGPKLLIQFQNNGVVDDSQLPKDRFSAERLKGVDSTLKIQPAKLEDSAVYLCASSLGTHEQYFGPGTRLTVT.